Given below is one T cell receptor beta chain in context. Profiling relied on immunoSEQ multiplex PCR, and the TCRdb table lists in-frame clones only, not all of them. The table shows around 120,000 clones, with approximately 89% occurring only once. The sample belongs to a study of cytomegalovirus exposure and HLA in healthy donors. Across the study: The 100 to 150 validation repertoires used the same platform as the 650 to 800 first-cohort repertoires, a later analysis reported.

With 8 bases clipped from V and 6 bases from J, the junction kept 10 bases outside the gene matches. The CDR3 has 14 residues. Germline values: CDR1 WSHSY, CDR2 SAAADI. The clonotype originates from a man between 18 and 35 years old in good health and CMV-seronegative. This chain links TRBV10-2 with TRBJ1-2, with 9 nucleotides matching TRBD1. The source material was PBMCs. CDR3 sequence (DNA): TGCGCCAGCTCTGCCCAGGGACAGGGCGATGGCTACACCTTC. Protein sequence: CASSAQGQGDGYTF.